The 10 T cell receptor beta chains reported below all come from one sample, sequenced in a study of blood T cell repertoires in COVID-19 (dated by TCRdb to about 2020). The library was generated by the immunoSEQ multiplex PCR assay. TCRdb limited this immuneACCESS table to in-frame rearrangements with V and J called. A share of clones is missing; checked studies link under half to unresolved V genes, and the rest is unexplained. This sample is represented by roughly 280,000 clones; roughly 86% of them were singletons. Roughly 5% of the sample comes from the top ten. Sequencing was done on a sample of peripheral blood. Receptors were obtained from a woman aged 60-70 years with COVID-19, enrolled during active disease.

The chain uses TRBV7-9 and TRBJ1-1, with 9 bases aligning to TRBD1. CDR1 SEHNR and CDR2 FQNEAQ come from the germline V gene (reference sequence). The CDR3 loop spans 16 amino acids. V dropped 0 bases and J dropped 4; count of bases not matched to a gene: 6. The CDR3 reads CASSLALGQGGTEAFF. CDR3 in DNA: TGTGCCAGCAGCTTAGCGTTGGGACAGGGCGGCACTGAAGCTTTCTTT. The entire variable domain, with the rest obtained from reference TRBV7-9 and TRBJ1-1, is as follows: DTGVSQNPRHKITKRGQNVTFRCDPISEHNRLYWYRQTLGQGPEFLTYFQNEAQLEKSRLLSDRFSAERPKGSFSTLEIQRTEQGDSAMYLCASSLALGQGGTEAFFGQGTRLTVV.

In DNA, the CDR3 is TGCAGCGTTGAGTTACAGAACTATGGCTACACCTTC. Translation: CSVELQNYGYTF. The rearrangement joins TRBV29-1 to TRBJ1-2; the D is unclear. The V and J ends lost 3 bases and 2 bases respectively, with 7 bases between them. Per germline, CDR1 SQVTM and CDR2 ANQGSEA. This CDR3 has 12 residues.

The chain combines TRBV24-1 with TRBJ2-3; TRBD2 matches at 8 bases. Germline V lookup: CDR1 KGHDR, CDR2 SFDVKD. With 6 bases clipped from V and 6 bases from J, the junction kept 7 bases outside the gene matches. The CDR3 totals 14 residues. The CDR3 DNA reads TGTGCCACCAGTCTAAGCGGGAGTTTGGATACGCAGTATTTT. It codes for CATSLSGSLDTQYF.

V usage is TRBV19 and J usage is TRBJ1-1, with a tentative D call TRBD1 (6 bases). V lost 3 bases to trimming and J lost 4 bases, with 18 bases between them. Germline CDR1 reads LNHDA; CDR2 reads SQIVND (reference sequence). The CDR3 spans 16 residues. This CDR3 is CASSMGRGARGTEAFF. The CDR3 DNA is TGTGCCAGTAGTATGGGCAGGGGAGCACGGGGCACTGAAGCTTTCTTT.

CDR3 in amino acids: CASSPDTGTNEKLFF. The CDR3 bases are TGTGCCAGCAGCCCCGACACTGGAACTAATGAAAAACTGTTTTTT. This rearrangement joins TRBV25-1 to TRBJ1-4; D uncertain. CDR3 length equals 15 residues. Trimming left V 6 bases short and J 1 base short, with 12 bases between. Germline V gives CDR1 MGHDK, CDR2 SYGVNS.

This clone was counted a single time. The chain uses TRBV24-1 and TRBJ1-2; D remains unclear. V was pared by 4 bases and J by 1 base, with 12 bases between. The CDR3 is 15 amino acids. Germline V gene data show CDR1 as KGHDR and CDR2 as SFDVKD. CDR3 coding DNA: TGTGCCACCAGTGACCACCTGACACTTAACTATGGCTACACCTTC. This translates into CATSDHLTLNYGYTF.

The rearrangement joins TRBV10-3 to TRBJ2-2; D unresolved. The CDR3 contains 14 residues. V gave up 0 bases and J gave up 1 base, with 3 bases separating them. Looked up from germline, CDR1 is ENHRY and CDR2 is SYGVKD. CDR3 loop: CAISESVNTGELFF. DNA for the CDR3: TGTGCCATCAGTGAGTCCGTGAACACCGGGGAGCTGTTTTTT.

This CDR3 is CASSPRGQGQGARTEAFF. The CDR3 region has the DNA TGTGCCAGCAGTCCCCGGGGCCAGGGACAGGGGGCGAGGACTGAAGCTTTCTTT. The chain uses TRBV27 and TRBJ1-1; the match to TRBD1 covers 12 bases. The J segment lost 5 bases and the V segment lost 5 bases, leaving 15 bases of the junction unmatched. The CDR3 is 18 residues long. Germline CDR1 reads MNHEY; CDR2 reads SMNVEV (reference sequence).

This clone was detected only once. The J gene is TRBJ1-1, the V gene TRBV28; D gene uncertain. V dropped 0 bases and J dropped 5 bases, with 7 bases sitting between them. This CDR3 spans 13 amino acids. Germline V gene sequence: CDR1 MDHEN, CDR2 SYDVKM. The CDR3 DNA sequence: TGTGCCAGCAGTTTATGGGAGAATACTGAAGCTTTCTTT. Protein: CASSLWENTEAFF.

The rearrangement uses TRBV10-3 and TRBJ2-1; 8 bases are shared with TRBD2. Germline CDR1 ENHRY, CDR2 SYGVKD. The CDR3 has 13 residues. V was pared by 8 bases and J by 1 base, with 1 base of the junction left unmatched. The CDR3: CAIASGSYNEQFF. CDR3 DNA sequence: TGTGCCATCGCTAGCGGGTCCTACAATGAGCAGTTCTTC.